This TCR beta chain is from a study of blood T cell repertoires in COVID-19. About the study: Sites in the United States, Italy and Spain provided acute and convalescent COVID-19 samples. From T cells, B-cell-depleted T cells, or PBMCs came the material, which was cDNA or gDNA.

The V gene end was trimmed by 5 bases and the J gene end by 3 bases; junction bases not matched to a gene: 4. The CDR3 sequence is 14 residues long. Germline lookup yields CDR1 SEHNR and CDR2 FQNEAQ (reference sequence). How the authors handled the data: Researchers report that nucleated cell counts were estimated from reference gene primer amplification. Here immunoSEQ multiplex PCR was the method, and the copy in TCRdb shows in-frame clones only, minus some. V and J calls and clone size are those listed in that table; D and trimming were worked out from the DNA. The table includes under 200,000 clones, around nine tenths detected once.

The gene calls are TRBV7-9 and TRBJ2-7; TRBD2 matches at 10 bases. The sequencing input was peripheral blood. The sequence derives from a man in his forties with active or convalescent COVID-19. This chain's CDR3 is CASSLGLADYEQYF. In DNA form, the CDR3 reads TGTGCCAGCAGCCTCGGACTAGCGGACTACGAGCAGTACTTC.